This T cell receptor beta chain derives from a study of blood T cell repertoires in COVID-19. Overall study: Sources were T cells, B-cell-depleted T cells, or PBMCs; the material itself was cDNA or gDNA.

Original processing methods: Amplification of reference gene primers provided the estimated nucleated cell counts. TCRdb keeps only in-frame clones here, not all; method: immunoSEQ multiplex PCR. V, J and clone size are those of that table, while D and trimming were read from the DNA. This table has roughly 400,000 clones, 90% appearing once. V was pared by 1 base and J by 7 bases, with 8 bases of the junction left unmatched. CDR1 is SGHDN, CDR2 FVKESK, per germline. This CDR3 is built from 16 residues. This clonotype originated in a man between 18 and 35 years old who had recovered from COVID-19. This sequence joins TRBV14 and TRBJ2-7; 12 bases fit TRBD2. Material: PBMCs or T cells enriched from blood (not recorded which). CDR3 loop: CASSQVRLAGVWEQYF. The CDR3 DNA follows: TGTGCCAGCAGCCAAGTCCGACTAGCGGGAGTTTGGGAGCAGTACTTC.